This T cell receptor beta chain was sequenced during a study of blood T cell repertoires in COVID-19. Study-wide context: The United States, Italy and Spain were the sources of the acute and convalescent COVID-19 samples.

V was shortened by 5 bases and J by 3 bases, with 25 bases between the two germline ends. The length of the CDR3 is 18 residues. CDR1 and CDR2 (germline): LNHNV, YYDKDF (reference sequence). The study drew participants aged roughly 18 to 89 years from under 30 US areas. Each exposed participant met a COVID-19 case in the 2 weeks preceding study entry. As originally analysed: Nucleated cell counts were estimated from reference gene primer amplification. The table came from immunoSEQ multiplex PCR; TCRdb's copy has only in-frame clones and leaves some out. For V, J and clone size, that table is used; D and trimming come from the DNA. The sample consists of 250,000 or so clones, approximately 90% of them appearing once.

This TCR came from a man in his forties who had been exposed to COVID-19. The chain is built from TRBV15 and TRBJ1-1; TRBD1 is a possible D gene (5 bases). Sequences were obtained from PBMCs or T cells enriched from blood (not recorded which). CDR3 nucleotide sequence: TGTGCCACCAGCGCAACGCTAACTCCAGGGATGGGGTACACTGAAGCTTTCTTT. The encoded protein is CATSATLTPGMGYTEAFF.